The 6 T cell receptor beta chains listed next were all sequenced from one sample in a study of blood T cell repertoires in COVID-19. The method was immunoSEQ multiplex PCR; TCRdb's version includes in-frame clones alone and lacks a portion of them. The table has around 200,000 clones, 86% seen once. Sequencing was performed on peripheral blood. All receptors come from a man older than 75 with acute or convalescent COVID-19.

The chain has TRBV6-2 or TRBV6-3 and TRBJ2-7; TRBD2 aligns across 14 bases. This CDR3 region has 19 residues. Germline lookup yields CDR1 MNHEY and CDR2 SVGEGT. V shed 2 bases and J 6 bases; nucleotides not matched to a gene: 15. As DNA, the CDR3 is TGTGCCAGCAGTTACGGGGGACTAGCGGGAGACCCCAAAGTAAGCGAGCAGTACGTC. It specifies CASSYGGLAGDPKVSEQYV.

The chain combines TRBV9 with TRBJ2-5, with 7 nucleotides matching TRBD2. The CDR3 covers 14 residues. Losses at the gene ends were 2 bases for V and 4 bases for J; bases not matched to a gene: 5. Germline CDR1 is SGDLS and CDR2 is YYNGEE. Here the CDR3 DNA reads TGTGCCAGCAGCGTGGGACCGGGAGGAGAGACCCAGTACTTC. Translated: CASSVGPGGETQYF.

The rearrangement links TRBV14 to TRBJ2-3, with 9 positions matching TRBD2. The CDR3 contains 18 residues. The V and J ends lost 0 bases and 0 bases, in that order; junction bases with no gene match: 7. Looked up from germline, CDR1 is SGHDN and CDR2 is FVKESK. The CDR3 region is CASSQETSGLSSTDTQYF. DNA of the CDR3: TGTGCCAGCAGCCAAGAAACTAGCGGGCTATCTAGCACAGATACGCAGTATTTT.

The genes are TRBV28 and TRBJ1-2, with TRBD1 identical over 9 bases. The length of the CDR3 is 14 residues. V dropped 8 bases and J dropped 1; count of bases not matched to a gene: 5. Germline CDR1 and CDR2: MDHEN and SYDVKM. In DNA form, the CDR3 reads TGTGCCAGCGTTACGGGACAGGGTAACTATGGCTACACCTTC. The encoded protein is CASVTGQGNYGYTF.

The J gene is TRBJ2-1, the V gene TRBV3-1 (or the pseudogene TRBV3-2); 13 bases are a match to TRBD2. Germline CDR1 LGHDT, CDR2 YNNKEL (reference sequence). This CDR3 comprises 20 residues. The trim removed 4 bases at V and 7 bases at J, leaving 19 bases unmatched. CDR3 coding DNA: TGTGCCAGCAGCCCCCACTTGGGTACTAGCGGGAGGGGTGGTAGTAATGAGCAGTTCTTC. Its translation: CASSPHLGTSGRGGSNEQFF.

The CDR3 reads CAWSVWGGLYGYTF. DNA of the CDR3: TGTGCCTGGAGTGTATGGGGGGGTCTCTATGGCTACACCTTC. The V call is TRBV30, the J call TRBJ1-2, with TRBD1 as a possible D gene (5 bases). This CDR3 comprises 14 residues. V dropped 0 bases and J dropped 4 bases, with 12 bases sitting between them. CDR1 is GTSNPN and CDR2 is SVGIG in the germline V gene (reference sequence).